This T cell receptor (beta chain) was observed in a study of blood T cell repertoires in COVID-19. Germline V gene lookup returns CDR1 SEHNR and CDR2 FQNEAQ (reference sequence). V trimming: 2 bases; J trimming: 3 bases; junction bases outside the gene matches: 7. This CDR3 region has 16 residues. This clone was detected once. TCRdb's table, derived via immunoSEQ multiplex PCR, lists solely in-frame clones and lacks some. This sample carries approximately 220,000 clones, roughly nine tenths of them seen once, and the ten largest clones take roughly 2.7%. The specimen sequenced was PBMCs or T cells enriched from blood (not recorded which). The sequence was obtained from a woman in her twenties or thirties who had recovered from COVID-19. The gene calls are TRBV7-9 and TRBJ1-1, with 9 bases identical to TRBD1. DNA of the CDR3: TGTGCCAGCAGCTTAACTACAGGGGGCTTGGACACTGAAGCTTTCTTT. It encodes CASSLTTGGLDTEAFF.